This T cell receptor beta chain comes out of a study of blood T cell repertoires in COVID-19. The overall study: PBMCs, B-cell-depleted T cells, or T cells were the source of the cDNA or gDNA that made up the material.

Trimming pared 0 bases from V and 6 bases from J, leaving 7 bases between. CDR1 and CDR2 (germline): LGHDT, YNNKEL (reference sequence). The CDR3 spans 13 residues. Adults between roughly 18 and 95 years of age took part from some 25 US areas. Authors' processing steps: Nucleated cell number was recorded as an estimate derived from reference gene primer amplification. Clones were sequenced by immunoSEQ multiplex PCR, and TCRdb holds only the in-frame ones, with some missing. That table is the source of V, J and clone size, and D and trimming were worked out from the DNA. The sample comprises around 340,000 clones, roughly 85% of which are singletons, and approximately 4.6% rests with the top ten.

The TCR originated in a woman in her thirties or forties with acute COVID-19. The sample was PBMCs or T cells enriched from blood (not recorded which). V usage is TRBV3-1 (or the pseudogene TRBV3-2) and J usage is TRBJ2-3; no reliable D call. The CDR3 region has the DNA TGTGCCAGCAGCCAAGATGGAGTGGATACGCAGTATTTT. Translated, it gives CASSQDGVDTQYF.